Following are 6 T cell receptor beta chains from one sample sequenced in a study of cytomegalovirus exposure and HLA in healthy donors. The PCR had 60 Vbeta and 13 Jbeta primers. Assay used: immunoSEQ multiplex PCR; TCRdb lists only in-frame clones, some missing. Of more than 95,000 clones listed, around 72% are singletons. The sequenced material came from PBMCs. These receptors all come from a man aged 25 to 45 in good health and CMV-seronegative.

The V call is TRBV19, the J call TRBJ1-2, with D tentatively TRBD1 (6 bases). CDR1 and CDR2 from the germline V gene are LNHDA and SQIVND (reference sequence). Trimming left V 7 bases short and J 5 bases short, with 29 bases between. This CDR3 region has 18 residues. The CDR3 protein is CASTLGLSGGRGWYGYTF. The CDR3 DNA reads as TGTGCCAGTACCTTAGGACTGTCTGGGGGCAGGGGCTGGTATGGCTACACCTTC.

This clone was seen only a few times. One end of the junction does not line up with germline, which may come from a read error. The V gene is TRBV28, the J gene TRBJ2-1, with D unclear. The CDR3 is 12 residues long. Germline values: CDR1 MDHEN, CDR2 SYDVKM. The CDR3 region is CASGPPRLPTLF. The CDR3 DNA reads TGTGCCAGCGGTCCCCCCCGCTTGCCGACACTCTTC.

This clone was seen a single time. This chain uses TRBV18 with TRBJ2-2; 8 bases are shared with TRBD2. Germline-derived CDR1 and CDR2 are KGHSH and LQKENI. V lost 3 bases to trimming and J lost 3 bases; unmatched junction nucleotides: 6. The CDR3 loop spans 16 amino acids. CDR3 nucleotides: TGTGCCAGCTCACCCTCTGGAGCGGGAGACACCGGGGAGCTGTTTTTT. Encoded protein: CASSPSGAGDTGELFF. Full variable domain (outside the CDR3, taken from reference TRBV18 and TRBJ2-2): NAGVMQNPRHLVRRRGQEARLRCSPMKGHSHVYWYRQLPEEGLKFMVYLQKENIIDESGMPKERFSAEFPKEGPSILRIQQVVRGDSAAYFCASSPSGAGDTGELFFGEGSRLTVL.

This clone was seen more than once but under ten times. This chain uses TRBV15 with TRBJ2-1, with D hard to call. Between the trimmed V and J ends, which lost 3 bases and 8 bases, there was a span of 20 bases. This CDR3 contains 16 residues. The V gene's germline CDR1 is LNHNV and CDR2 YYDKDF (reference sequence). The CDR3 here is CATSSELVIEAYEQFF. CDR3 nucleotide sequence: TGTGCCACCAGCAGTGAGCTAGTAATTGAGGCTTATGAGCAGTTCTTC.

The rearrangement uses TRBV9 and TRBJ1-3, with 7 bases matching TRBD1. After removal of 4 bases from V and 4 bases from J, the junction contained 11 bases not matched to a gene. The germline CDR1 and CDR2 sequences are SGDLS and YYNGEE. This CDR3 comprises 16 residues. CDR3 amino acids: CASSFDTGTVGNTIYF. Written as DNA, the CDR3 is TGTGCCAGCAGCTTTGACACCGGGACAGTCGGAAACACCATATATTTT. The entire variable domain, with the rest obtained from reference TRBV9 and TRBJ1-3, is as follows: DSGVTQTPKHLITATGQRVTLRCSPRSGDLSVYWYQQSLDQGLQFLIQYYNGEERAKGNILERFSAQQFPDLHSELNLSSLELGDSALYFCASSFDTGTVGNTIYFGEGSWLTVV.

This chain joins TRBV6-1 and TRBJ1-1, with D maybe TRBD1 (6 bases). V was pared by 6 bases and J by 3 bases, with 11 bases between. This CDR3 has 13 amino acids. Germline CDR1 and CDR2: MNHNS and SASEGT. The CDR3 DNA sequence: TGTGCCAGCAGGATAACAGGGTACACTGAAGCTTTCTTT. As protein: CASRITGYTEAFF.